This is a list of T cell receptor beta chains from one sample in a study of beta chain features in type 1 diabetes. Here immunoSEQ multiplex PCR was the method, and the copy in TCRdb shows in-frame clones only, minus some. Among roughly 170,000 clones listed, around an eighth were seen once. Source material: central memory CD4+ T cells from blood. The source is a woman between 18 and 30 years old in good health. CDR3s include the opening cysteine and the closing phenylalanine or tryptophan. A D gene is named only where the DNA matches it firmly. Size tells how often a clone was seen (once, few, many) or the class of an expanded clone, and some rows leave it out.

V	size	J	length	D	CDR3	DNA
TRBV6-1	few	TRBJ1-1	14	TRBD1	CASSPPGTDTEAFF	TGTGCCAGCAGCCCGCCCGGGACAGACACTGAAGCTTTCTTT
TRBV28	-	TRBJ2-7	14	-	CASSFSPGSYEQYF	TGTGCCAGCAGTTTTTCGCCGGGTTCCTACGAGCAGTACTTC
TRBV2	few	TRBJ2-5	15	-	CATRGSWTVQETQYF	TGTGCCACACGAGGGTCATGGACAGTCCAAGAGACCCAGTACTTC
TRBV27	few	TRBJ1-1	11	-	CASFLNTEAFF	TGTGCCAGCTTCCTAAACACTGAAGCTTTCTTT
TRBV29-1	-	TRBJ1-1	13	TRBD1	CSAGTGATVEAFF	TGCAGCGCTGGGACAGGGGCGACTGTTGAAGCTTTCTTT
TRBV27	few	TRBJ2-1	16	TRBD2	CASSPPGLAANNEQFF	TGTGCCAGCAGTCCACCGGGACTAGCGGCGAACAATGAGCAGTTCTTC
TRBV18	-	TRBJ2-3	12	TRBD1	CASSRGTGEQYF	TGTGCCAGCTCACGAGGGACAGGGGAACAGTATTTT
TRBV11-2	few	TRBJ2-1	16	TRBD1	CASSLSPGTGSNEQFF	TGTGCCAGCAGCCTAAGCCCCGGGACAGGGAGCAATGAGCAGTTCTTC
TRBV11-2	-	TRBJ2-7	14	-	CASRSAHGTYEQYF	TGTGCCAGCAGGTCCGCTCACGGGACTTACGAGCAGTACTTC
TRBV5-1	-	TRBJ2-3	15	-	CASSLGNWGADTQYF	TGCGCCAGCAGCTTGGGGAATTGGGGAGCAGATACGCAGTATTTT
TRBV9	-	TRBJ1-3	14	-	CASSVGGAGNTIYF	TGTGCCAGCAGCGTAGGGGGGGCTGGAAACACCATATATTTT
TRBV12-5	few	TRBJ2-1	17	TRBD1	CASGLDRWGQAYNEQFF	TGTGCTAGTGGTTTGGACAGGTGGGGACAGGCCTACAATGAGCAGTTCTTC
TRBV4-2	-	TRBJ2-3	16	-	CASSQEGSRDGDTQYF	TGTGCCAGCAGCCAGGAAGGGTCGCGGGACGGAGATACGCAGTATTTT
TRBV15	-	TRBJ2-7	16	-	CATSKRVGVRSHEQYF	TGTGCCACCAGCAAAAGAGTCGGCGTGAGGAGCCACGAGCAGTACTTC
TRBV5-5	few	TRBJ1-1	13	-	CASSLSGRREAFF	TGTGCCAGCAGCTTGTCGGGTAGGAGAGAAGCTTTCTTT
TRBV5-1	-	TRBJ2-2	17	-	CASSLVSTNQNTGELFF	TGCGCCAGCAGCTTGGTGTCTACCAACCAGAACACCGGGGAGCTGTTTTTT
TRBV5-1	-	TRBJ2-3	15	-	CASSLAREVGDTQYF	TGCGCCAGCAGCTTGGCCAGGGAGGTAGGAGATACGCAGTATTTT
TRBV7-6	-	TRBJ2-2	16	TRBD1	CASSFRTGINTGELFF	TGTGCCAGCAGCTTCCGGACAGGGATTAACACCGGGGAGCTGTTTTTT
TRBV18	many	TRBJ1-5	14	-	CASSPTLGDQPQHF	TGTGCCAGCTCACCAACGCTGGGAGATCAGCCCCAGCATTTT
TRBV7-2	-	TRBJ2-2	17	TRBD2	CASSLGGLAGLTGELFF	TGTGCCAGCAGCTTAGGGGGACTAGCGGGACTTACCGGGGAGCTGTTTTTT
TRBV6-1	-	TRBJ2-7	15	-	CASSEGQSVRDEQYF	TGTGCCAGCAGTGAAGGCCAGAGCGTGAGGGACGAGCAGTACTTC